Below, 15 T cell receptor beta chains from the same sample are listed, as sequenced in a study of T cells in women clearing cervical HPV infection. Repertoires were generated with immunoSEQ multiplex PCR, while TCRdb's copy carries only in-frame clones and drops some. Here the sample table reports tens of thousands of clones. The sample consisted of blood buffy coat. The receptor set was obtained from a woman between 18 and 70 years old with a cervical HPV16 infection that either progressed to CIN3+ or cleared (not recorded which).

A word on this clone: The read falls 3 residues short of the CDR3 end, and the missing part is taken from the germline J gene. The genes are TRBV5-5 and TRBJ2-5; 7 nucleotides line up with TRBD1. J was trimmed by 0 bases and V by 5 bases; bases with no gene match: 4. CDR3 size: 14 residues. CDR1 SGHKS and CDR2 YYEKEE come from the germline V gene (reference sequence). The CDR3 bases that were read are TGTGCCAGCAGGGGGACAGTTAACCAAGAGACC. It is translated as CASRGTVNQET. The whole CDR3 sequence reads CASRGTVNQETQYF.

Details on this clone: The sequenced fragment ends 3 residues before the CDR3 boundary, so the rest is inferred from the germline J gene. The gene calls are TRBV30 and TRBJ1-2, with TRBD1 matching over 7 bases. Germline V gene lookup returns CDR1 GTSNPN and CDR2 SVGIG (reference sequence). The CDR3 sequence is 13 residues long. V trimming: 4 bases; J trimming: 5 bases; junction bases outside the gene matches: 7. CDR3 residues: CAWIQQGFYGYTF. Partial CDR3 DNA: TGTGCCTGGATCCAACAGGGGTTTTATGGC.

About this clone: The CDR3 end is not reached by the read, which stops 3 residues before it; the germline J gene fills it in. V gene TRBV10-1 combines with J gene TRBJ2-7; maybe TRBD2 (5 bases). With 0 bases removed from V and 3 bases from J, the gap between germline ends came to 12 bases. Looked up from germline, CDR1 is WNHNN and CDR2 is SYGVQD (reference sequence). The CDR3 is 15 residues long. CDR3 DNA (partial): TGCGCCAGCAGTGAGTCACGGACTGGGGACTACGAG. As protein: CASSESRTGDYE. The full CDR3 protein is CASSESRTGDYEQYF.

Comment on this clone: The missing CDR3 end, 3 residues past where the read stops, is filled in from the germline J gene. The chain joins TRBV11-1 to TRBJ2-7, with 9 bases aligning to TRBD1. CDR1 is SGHAT and CDR2 is FQDESV in the germline V gene (reference sequence). This CDR3 is 13 amino acids long. The J segment lost 4 bases and the V segment lost 5 bases, leaving 3 bases of the junction unmatched. The CDR3 reads CASSGQGIYEQYF. The covered CDR3 bases are TGTGCCAGCAGCGGACAGGGGATATACGAG. Full variable domain (missing parts from reference TRBV11-1 and TRBJ2-7): EAEVAQSPRYKITEKSQAVAFWCDPISGHATLYWYRQILGQGPELLVQFQDESVVDDSQLPKDRFSAERLKGVDSTLKIQPAELGDSAMYLCASSGQGIYEQYFGPGTRLTVT.

Comments on this clone: The CDR3 end lies 3 residues beyond the end of the read and is filled in from the germline J gene. The V and J genes are TRBV30 and TRBJ1-1, with D hard to call. Germline CDR1 and CDR2: GTSNPN and SVGIG (reference sequence). The CDR3 totals 13 residues. V was shortened by 2 bases and J by 5 bases, with 12 bases between the two germline ends. The DNA read from the CDR3 is TGTGCCTGGAGTCATGGGCGCGGGACTGAA. Translation gives CAWSHGRGTE. From start to end, the CDR3 is CAWSHGRGTEAFF.

Comment on this clone: Read data end 3 residues before the CDR3 end; the end is taken from the germline J gene. V gene TRBV2 combines with J gene TRBJ2-5; D gene uncertain. V was cut by 6 bases and J by 2 bases, with 10 bases left in between. CDR1 is SNHLY and CDR2 is FYNNEI in the germline V gene. CDR3 length: 13 residues. The CDR3 loop is CASRGTVQETQYF. The covered CDR3 bases are TGTGCCAGCAGGGGTACAGTACAAGAGACC.

Remarks on this clone: Read coverage stops 3 residues before the CDR3 terminus; the germline J gene supplies the remainder. V is TRBV2 and J is TRBJ2-7; a possible D gene is TRBD1 (5 bases). The germline V gene encodes CDR1 SNHLY and CDR2 FYNNEI. There are 14 residues in the CDR3. The V gene lost 4 bases and the J gene lost 1 base, with 11 bases spanning the gap. The sequenced CDR3 bases are TGTGCCAGCAGTGCACTGACAGATTCCTACGAG. Protein: CASSALTDSYE. The full CDR3 reads CASSALTDSYEQYF.

Comments on this clone: The read comes to an end 3 residues before the CDR3 does, leaving the germline J gene to fill in the end. The chain uses TRBV20-1 and TRBJ2-3; 8 positions match TRBD2. The CDR3 is 14 residues long. The trim removed 1 base at V and 7 bases at J, leaving 7 bases unmatched. Germline lookup yields CDR1 DFQATT and CDR2 SNEGSKA (reference sequence). CDR3 region: CSARASSGGYTQYF. CDR3 DNA, as far as it was read: TGCAGTGCTAGAGCTTCCAGCGGGGGATATACG.

To note about this clone: From the germline J gene comes the end of the CDR3, since the read stops 3 residues before it. This chain uses TRBV19 with TRBJ2-6; D is perhaps TRBD1 (6 bases). V was shortened by 5 bases and J by 2 bases, with 16 bases between the two germline ends. CDR3 length equals 17 residues. The germline V gene has CDR1 LNHDA and CDR2 SQIVND (reference sequence). CDR3 loop: CASSSSYRATGANVLTF. CDR3 bases read: TGTGCCAGTAGTTCATCCTACAGGGCGACTGGGGCCAACGTC.

A remark on this clone: From the germline J gene comes the end of the CDR3, since the read stops 3 residues before it. This chain links TRBV12-3 or TRBV12-4 with TRBJ2-5; 12 nucleotides agree with TRBD2. The CDR3 consists of 16 residues. The trim removed 4 bases at V and 4 bases at J, leaving 7 bases unmatched. The CDR3 protein is CASSSSGGAFAETQYF. The sequenced part of the CDR3 DNA is TGTGCCAGCAGTTCTAGCGGGGGGGCCTTCGCAGAGACC.

About this clone: Coverage ceases 3 residues before the CDR3 finishes, and the germline J gene fills in the end. Additional DNA sequences in this sample encode the identical CDR3. The chain employs TRBV20-1 and TRBJ2-1; D might be TRBD2 (7 bases). There are 13 residues in the CDR3. The germline CDR1 and CDR2 sequences are DFQATT and SNEGSKA (reference sequence). Trimming removed 3 bases at V and 8 bases at J, with 14 bases between. The CDR3 loop reads CSARWGGLDEQFF. Incomplete CDR3 DNA: TGCAGTGCTAGGTGGGGGGGCCTAGATGAG.

As to this clone: From the germline J gene comes the end of the CDR3, since the read stops 3 residues before it. The chain combines TRBV11-2 with TRBJ2-1; tentative D call: TRBD2 (6 bases). Per the germline V gene, CDR1 is SGHAT and CDR2 is FQNNGV. The CDR3 has 14 amino acids. The germline V and J ends were trimmed by 0 bases and 7 bases, with 10 bases remaining between them. The CDR3 loop reads CASSLEEGPNEQFF. The CDR3 DNA, read in part, is TGTGCCAGCAGCTTAGAGGAGGGGCCGAATGAG.

To note about this clone: Read data end 3 residues before the CDR3 end; the end is taken from the germline J gene. This sequence joins TRBV10-1 and TRBJ2-5, with D possibly being TRBD2 (6 bases). Trimming shortened V by 4 bases and J by 5 bases, and 8 bases separated the two germline ends. The V gene's germline CDR1 is WNHNN and CDR2 SYGVQD (reference sequence). The CDR3 has 12 residues. The sequenced part of the CDR3 DNA is TGCGCCAGCAGTGCGGGGGAGGAGACC. It codes for CASSAGEET. The whole CDR3 region reads CASSAGEETQYF.

A word on this clone: Sequencing ends 3 residues short of the CDR3 end; the germline J gene provides the rest. This chain joins TRBV20-1 and TRBJ1-6; 7 positions match TRBD1. CDR1 is DFQATT, CDR2 SNEGSKA, per germline (reference sequence). This CDR3 is 17 amino acids long. V trimming: 3 bases; J trimming: 0 bases; junction bases outside the gene matches: 8. CDR3 sequence reads: CSARETGKSSYNSPLHF. The covered CDR3 bases are TGCAGTGCTAGGGAGACAGGGAAGAGCTCCTATAATTCACCC.

To note about this clone: Coverage ceases 3 residues before the CDR3 finishes, and the germline J gene fills in the end. The chain employs TRBV19 and TRBJ2-2; tentative D call: TRBD1 (6 bases). The CDR3 is made up of 14 amino acids. Germline V gene lookup returns CDR1 LNHDA and CDR2 SQIVND (reference sequence). Trimming removed 6 bases at V and 3 bases at J, with 11 bases between. The covered CDR3 bases are TGTGCCAGTAGCAGCTGGGGGCACACCGGGGAG. This sequence encodes CASSSWGHTGE. The full CDR3 is CASSSWGHTGELFF.